This T cell receptor (beta chain) was recovered during a study of shared clonotypes between healthy human individuals. Study as a whole: CD4 naive cells filled three plates per donor, CD4 memory three, CD8 naive two and CD8 memory one.

Clones were read by immunoSEQ multiplex PCR, and TCRdb kept only the in-frame ones, dropping some. The data contain over a million clones, roughly 96% of them seen just once; the ten biggest clones take up roughly 1.2%. Trimming cost V 3 bases and J 6 bases, with 11 bases left between them. The CDR3 is made up of 13 amino acids. Germline loops: CDR1 MNHEY, CDR2 SMNVEV (reference sequence). All participating donors were Caucasian adults from Nashville, Tennessee. CD4+ cells were split into CD45RA+ naive and CD45RA-negative memory subsets. The specimen was naive CD4+ T cells sorted from blood. Stated subset: CD45RA+ positively selected. The source of this sequence is a man aged 30-40 years in good health. The chain employs TRBV27 and TRBJ1-2; D gene unclear. The CDR3 loop reads CASSFSNSHGYTF. The CDR3 DNA sequence: TGTGCCAGCAGTTTTTCGAACAGTCATGGCTACACCTTC.